One sample yielded the 32 T cell receptor beta chains listed below, sequenced in a study of blood T cell repertoires in COVID-19. Repertoires were generated with immunoSEQ multiplex PCR, while TCRdb's copy carries only in-frame clones and drops some. The sample carries about 160,000 clones, roughly nine tenths recorded once. The source material was peripheral blood. Every receptor here comes from a man aged 50 to 59 with acute or convalescent COVID-19.

This clone showed up just a few times. The V and J genes are TRBV21-1 and TRBJ1-2; the listed D gene, TRBD1, was not tested against the DNA. TRBV21-1 is shown as a pseudogene. The CDR3 contains 19 residues. The CDR3, as DNA: TGTGCCAGCAGCAAATTCCCCTATCGAGGACAGGGGGCGCAACGGGGCTACACCTTC. Translation gives CASSKFPYRGQGAQRGYTF.

This chain joins TRBV19 and TRBJ2-3, with D uncertain. The length of the CDR3 is 15 residues. Germline CDR1 is LNHDA and CDR2 is SQIVND (reference sequence). Trimming removed 2 bases from V and 2 bases from J, with 11 bases in between. The CDR3 DNA reads as TGTGCCAGTAGTATATCTAGAGCCCACACAGATACGCAGTATTTT. Protein: CASSISRAHTDTQYF.

J is TRBJ2-1 and V is TRBV18, with D hard to call. The CDR3 consists of 15 residues. V was cut by 3 bases and J by 2 bases, with 11 bases left in between. From germline, CDR1 is KGHSH and CDR2 LQKENI. CDR3 protein: CASSPGFLTYNEQFF. The CDR3 region has the DNA TGTGCCAGCTCACCCGGTTTCTTAACCTACAATGAGCAGTTCTTC.

This sequence joins TRBV5-1 and TRBJ2-3; D might be TRBD2 (6 bases). Deletions cut 4 bases from V and 0 bases from J, with 15 bases between. Germline V gene data show CDR1 as SGHRS and CDR2 as YFSETQ. This CDR3 is 16 amino acids long. The CDR3: CASSLSGGTSTDTQYF. The CDR3 DNA reads TGCGCCAGCAGCCTCTCCGGGGGAACAAGCACAGATACGCAGTATTTT.

This clone was detected once. The chain couples TRBV2 to TRBJ1-4; 9 bases map to TRBD1. The V segment lost 8 bases and the J segment 5 bases; nucleotides outside the gene matches: 6. Germline V gene sequence: CDR1 SNHLY, CDR2 FYNNEI. The CDR3 is made up of 14 amino acids. CDR3 protein: CASEAGTGNEKLFF. CDR3 DNA sequence: TGTGCCAGCGAGGCCGGGACAGGGAATGAAAAACTGTTTTTT. The entire variable domain, with the rest obtained from reference TRBV2 and TRBJ1-4, is as follows: EPEVTQTPSHQVTQMGQEVILRCVPISNHLYFYWYRQILGQKVEFLVSFYNNEISEKSEIFDDQFSVERPDGSNFTLKIRSTKLEDSAMYFCASEAGTGNEKLFFGSGTQLSVL.

The chain carries TRBV4-3 and TRBJ2-6; TRBD1 is a possible D gene (5 bases). Per the germline V gene, CDR1 is LGHNA and CDR2 is YSLEER. This CDR3 has 19 amino acids. Trimming removed 0 bases from V and 0 bases from J, with 15 bases in between. CDR3 sequence (DNA): TGCGCCAGCAGCCAAGAAGGGGCGTGGGGATCCTCTGGGGCCAACGTCCTGACTTTC. Amino acids: CASSQEGAWGSSGANVLTF.

The rearrangement links TRBV6-4 to TRBJ1-2; D may be TRBD1 (5 bases). Germline V gene data show CDR1 as MRHNA and CDR2 as SNTAGT. Trimming removed 5 bases at V and 7 bases at J, with 17 bases between. The CDR3 is 14 residues long. CDR3 DNA sequence: TGTGCCAGCAGTCCCATGGGGGGGTCGTTTGGCTACACCTTC. Encoded protein: CASSPMGGSFGYTF.

This sequence joins TRBV12-3 or TRBV12-4 and TRBJ2-5; 8 bases fit TRBD1. The CDR3 is 13 residues long. Unmatched junction bases numbered 7, after V lost 8 bases and J lost 5 bases. CDR3 sequence reads: CASSWTGRETQYF. The CDR3 DNA sequence: TGTGCCAGCTCCTGGACAGGGCGGGAGACCCAGTACTTC.

The rearrangement links TRBV2 to TRBJ2-1; 8 bases match TRBD2. CDR1 is SNHLY and CDR2 is FYNNEI in the germline V gene. V lost 3 bases to trimming and J lost 2 bases; unmatched junction nucleotides: 6. This CDR3 region has 16 residues. CDR3 nucleotides: TGTGCCAGCAGTGAGACTAGCGTCGTCACCTACAATGAGCAGTTCTTC. As protein: CASSETSVVTYNEQFF.

The rearrangement links TRBV10-3 to TRBJ2-7; D remains ambiguous. The CDR3 loop spans 13 amino acids. CDR1 ENHRY and CDR2 SYGVKD come from the germline V gene. Trimming left V 4 bases short and J 2 bases short, with 9 bases between. The CDR3 DNA follows: TGTGCCATCAGTGCGGCAGCGACCTACGAGCAGTACTTC. Its translation is CAISAAATYEQYF.

V usage is TRBV19 and J usage is TRBJ2-3; D remains unclear. The CDR3 is made up of 13 amino acids. Trimming took off 3 bases at V and 9 bases at J, with 13 bases between the two ends. Germline-derived CDR1 and CDR2 are LNHDA and SQIVND (reference sequence). DNA of the CDR3: TGTGCCAGTAGTATTCCTGCCCGGCGGACGCAGTATTTT. Protein sequence: CASSIPARRTQYF.

The CDR3 DNA reads as TGTGCCAGCAGTTACCGCCCATGGGGGCTTAACACTGAAGCTTTCTTT. Residues: CASSYRPWGLNTEAFF. The genes are TRBV6-5 and TRBJ1-1, with D possibly matching TRBD1 (6 bases). From germline, CDR1 is MNHEY and CDR2 SVGAGI. Trimming shortened V by 2 bases and J by 2 bases, and 15 bases separated the two germline ends. The CDR3 sequence is 16 residues long.

V is TRBV12-3 or TRBV12-4 and J is TRBJ1-3; D is unresolved. The V and J ends lost 0 bases and 8 bases respectively, with 8 bases between them. This CDR3 spans 13 amino acids. CDR3 residues: CASSLAGPDTIYF. DNA of the CDR3: TGTGCCAGCAGTTTAGCTGGGCCCGACACCATATATTTT.

The chain is built from TRBV18 and TRBJ2-3; D unresolved. The V end was cut by 1 base, the J end by 0 bases, with 5 bases between. Germline loops: CDR1 KGHSH, CDR2 LQKENI. The CDR3 is made up of 14 amino acids. The CDR3 reads CASSPRGSTDTQYF. The CDR3 nucleotides read TGTGCCAGCTCACCACGCGGAAGCACAGATACGCAGTATTTT.

In this sample, this clone turned up once. The sample contains more than one DNA sequence encoding this CDR3. The chain is built from TRBV7-2 and TRBJ1-5; possible D gene TRBD1, 5 bases. Trimming pared 1 base from V and 6 bases from J, leaving 10 bases between. The length of the CDR3 is 14 residues. Germline CDR1 and CDR2: SGHTA and FQGNSA. This CDR3 reads CASSLGGGGQPQHF. The CDR3 DNA follows: TGTGCCAGCAGCTTAGGGGGGGGAGGTCAGCCCCAGCATTTT.

The chain combines TRBV29-1 with TRBJ2-2, with TRBD1 as a possible D gene (6 bases). V shed 4 bases and J shed 3 bases, with 9 bases lying between them. This CDR3 has 13 amino acids. Germline CDR1 SQVTM, CDR2 ANQGSEA. The CDR3 here is CSVVQGDTGELFF. The CDR3 region has the DNA TGCAGCGTTGTACAGGGTGACACCGGGGAGCTGTTTTTT.

The gene calls are TRBV6-5 and TRBJ2-7; 7 nucleotides match TRBD2. The ends lost 11 bases at V and 2 bases at J; junction bases unmatched: 12. CDR1 and CDR2 from the germline V gene are MNHEY and SVGAGI. The CDR3 loop spans 14 amino acids. The CDR3 region has the DNA TGTGCCTCCTCGAATGGGGAGGGAACCTACGAGCAGTACGTC. This gives the protein CASSNGEGTYEQYV.

The gene calls are TRBV15 and TRBJ2-6, with TRBD1 matching 8 bases. With 6 bases clipped from V and 2 bases from J, the junction kept 6 bases outside the gene matches. Germline-derived CDR1 and CDR2 are LNHNV and YYDKDF (reference sequence). CDR3 length equals 16 residues. CDR3 loop: CATRKDREAGANVLTF. CDR3 nucleotides: TGTGCCACCAGAAAGGACAGGGAGGCTGGGGCCAACGTCCTGACTTTC.

Note on this clone: Within the sample, other DNA sequences also encode this same CDR3. The chain combines TRBV7-3 with TRBJ2-1; 8 bases align to TRBD2. V dropped 2 bases and J dropped 3; count of bases not matched to a gene: 3. CDR3 length equals 15 residues. Germline assignment: CDR1 SGHTA and CDR2 FQGTGA. This CDR3 reads CASSLLAGLYNEQFF. CDR3 bases: TGTGCCAGCAGCTTATTAGCGGGGCTCTACAATGAGCAGTTCTTC.

This chain connects TRBV19 to TRBJ2-1, with D possibly matching TRBD2 (5 bases). The CDR3 contains 15 residues. Germline CDR1 reads LNHDA; CDR2 reads SQIVND (reference sequence). Trimming stripped 1 base from V and 5 bases from J, with 12 bases between. CDR3 DNA: TGTGCCAGTAGTATAGCGTCGTCCGGGAACAATGAGCAGTTCTTC. It specifies CASSIASSGNNEQFF.

This rearrangement joins TRBV28 to TRBJ1-3, with D unresolved. The CDR3 extends over 15 amino acids. Trimming cost V 3 bases and J 0 bases, with 9 bases left between them. The V gene's germline CDR1 is MDHEN and CDR2 SYDVKM. The CDR3 loop is CASSLPGPSGNTIYF. As DNA, the CDR3 is TGTGCCAGCAGTTTGCCAGGTCCCTCTGGAAACACCATATATTTT.

This chain joins TRBV27 and TRBJ1-4; no definite D call. The germline CDR1 and CDR2 sequences are MNHEY and SMNVEV (reference sequence). V gave up 6 bases and J gave up 5 bases, with 13 bases separating them. The CDR3 covers 14 residues. The CDR3 nucleotides are TGTGCCAGCAGGTCGAACGGAGGGAATGAAAAACTGTTTTTT. Its protein is CASRSNGGNEKLFF.

This clone occurred once. The chain links TRBV7-3 to TRBJ1-6; 8 bases are shared with TRBD1. Losses at the gene ends were 2 bases for V and 11 bases for J; bases not matched to a gene: 2. The CDR3 is 13 amino acids. Germline CDR1 SGHTA, CDR2 FQGTGA. The CDR3 loop reads CASSLGQGAPLHF. In DNA form, the CDR3 reads TGTGCCAGCAGCTTAGGACAGGGTGCACCCCTCCACTTT.

This chain uses TRBV4-2 with TRBJ2-1; a weak D match, TRBD2 (6 bases). Deletions cut 4 bases from V and 8 bases from J, with 15 bases between. The CDR3 is made up of 14 amino acids. Germline V gene sequence: CDR1 LGHNA, CDR2 YNFKEQ. CDR3 sequence reads: CASSPGGNNDEQFF. CDR3 nucleotide sequence: TGTGCCAGCAGCCCCGGGGGTAATAACGATGAGCAGTTCTTC.

J is TRBJ2-5 and V is TRBV19; no clear D gene. Germline V gives CDR1 LNHDA, CDR2 SQIVND (reference sequence). V was shortened by 4 bases and J by 4 bases, with 16 bases between the two germline ends. The CDR3 is 15 amino acids. This CDR3 is CASSTLPNSRETQYF. DNA of the CDR3: TGTGCCAGTAGTACTCTCCCCAACAGCCGAGAGACCCAGTACTTC.

The CDR3 DNA is TGTGCCACCAGCAGATGGACAGGGGCTAACACCGGGGAGCTGTTTTTT. It is translated as CATSRWTGANTGELFF. V and J are TRBV15 and TRBJ2-2; 9 bases agree with TRBD1. The V and J ends lost 2 bases and 2 bases, in that order; junction bases with no gene match: 3. This CDR3 spans 16 amino acids. Per the germline V gene, CDR1 is LNHNV and CDR2 is YYDKDF (reference sequence).

This chain links TRBV27 with TRBJ1-1, with D possibly being TRBD1 (6 bases). Trimming left V 6 bases short and J 5 bases short, with 16 bases between. CDR3 size: 14 residues. Germline V gives CDR1 MNHEY, CDR2 SMNVEV (reference sequence). CDR3: CASRTQGLVTEAFF. CDR3 DNA: TGTGCCAGCAGGACACAGGGATTGGTAACTGAAGCTTTCTTT.

This clone was seen only once. The rearrangement links TRBV5-1 to TRBJ1-5; D call uncertain. Per the germline V gene, CDR1 is SGHRS and CDR2 is YFSETQ. This CDR3 spans 14 amino acids. The ends were cut back, 2 bases at V and 0 bases at J, with 6 bases in the middle. CDR3 residues: CASSFAGSNQPQHF. DNA for the CDR3: TGCGCCAGCAGCTTCGCCGGTAGCAATCAGCCCCAGCATTTT. Full variable domain (rest looked up from reference TRBV5-1 and TRBJ1-5): KAGVTQTPRYLIKTRGQQVTLSCSPISGHRSVSWYQQTPGQGLQFLFEYFSETQRNKGNFPGRFSGRQFSNSRSEMNVSTLELGDSALYLCASSFAGSNQPQHFGDGTRLSIL.

For this clone: Other DNA sequences of this sample code for an identical CDR3. This chain links TRBV30 with TRBJ1-1; no firm D call. Germline lookup yields CDR1 GTSNPN and CDR2 SVGIG (reference sequence). V shed 0 bases and J shed 1 base, with 6 bases lying between them. This CDR3 has 13 residues. DNA for the CDR3: TGTGCCTGGAGTGTCGGCGGGAACACTGAAGCTTTCTTT. Translating gives CAWSVGGNTEAFF.

The V gene is TRBV30, the J gene TRBJ1-5; 11 nucleotides match TRBD1. This CDR3 spans 18 amino acids. Germline CDR1 GTSNPN, CDR2 SVGIG (reference sequence). With V trimmed by 2 bases and J by 2 bases, 11 bases remained unmatched. The CDR3 coding sequence is TGTGCCTGGAGTATGTCAGGACAGGGGGCTCGAGGCAATCAGCCCCAGCATTTT. Residues: CAWSMSGQGARGNQPQHF.

V gene TRBV24-1 combines with J gene TRBJ1-2, with TRBD1 identical over 7 bases. The CDR3 spans 15 residues. The junction had 7 bases not matched to a gene; V was cut back by 1 base and J by 6 bases. CDR1 and CDR2 (germline): KGHDR, SFDVKD. CDR3: CATSDFPTGDDGYTF. The CDR3 DNA is TGTGCCACCAGTGATTTCCCTACAGGGGATGATGGCTACACCTTC.

The chain uses TRBV7-2 and TRBJ2-7; D remains ambiguous. Trimming cost V 8 bases and J 4 bases, with 3 bases left between them. The CDR3 loop spans 9 amino acids. CDR1 is SGHTA and CDR2 is FQGNSA in the germline V gene. In DNA, the CDR3 is TGTGCCAGCCCTTACGAGCAGTACGTC. This codes for CASPYEQYV.